The T cell receptor (beta chain) under discussion was sequenced for a study of technical replicates of blood from a handful of donors. The CDR3 loop spans 13 amino acids. Germline trimming cut 2 bases from V and 7 bases from J; bases unmatched to any gene: 3. CDR1 is SGHDT and CDR2 is YYEEEE in the germline V gene. Only in-frame clones appear in the TCRdb table, and some are missing; sequencing was by immunoSEQ multiplex PCR. The data hold around 57,000 clones, with 94% observed a single time. The J gene is TRBJ2-4, the V gene TRBV5-6; the match to TRBD2 covers 7 bases. The TCR comes from a human donor in good health. Specimen: T cells isolated from PBMCs. The CDR3 DNA is TGTGCCAGCAGCTTTGGGGGGGACAACATTCAGTACTTC. Encoded protein: CASSFGGDNIQYF.